This T cell receptor (beta chain) emerged from a study of CD8+CD57+ T cells in acquired aplastic anemia (dated by TCRdb to the late 2010s). About the full investigation: Extracted DNA from sorted CD4+ and CD8+ cells averaged about 2.9 ug, ranging from roughly 0.17 to 30 ug. CD8+CD57+ expansion was defined as frequency above the mean frequency observed in healthy subjects. General study outcomes and caveats: Roughly 29 CD8+ CDR3 sequences were found to be shared between patients and controls, but these sequences appeared to be highly expressed in patients and within the immunodominant clones of the patients. No significant difference in CD8+ Simpson's diversity was found between patients and healthy controls (P=0.060).

A remark on this clonotype: Its specific antigen is unknown. Base qualities are missing; no much larger clone stands one base away.

Germline trimming: 4 bases from V, 3 bases from J; junction bases outside gene matches: 7. Via the germline V gene, CDR1 is SGHVS and CDR2 FNYEAQ. The CDR3 holds 16 amino acids from the cysteine to the phenylalanine. Solely the CDR3 DNA is kept, with 48 bases framed from the first base. Profiling of TCR beta VDJ combinations and CDR3 sequences used genomic DNA as the template. TCR repertoire sequencing was run on an Illumina HiSeq 2000. On the study's bioinformatics: Repertoires were assessed using TRBV/TRBJ rearrangement plots, CDR3 size and DJ length profiles, and Simpson's diversity index. The most abundant DNA sequence in the deep sequencing data was defined as the immunodominant clone. CDR3 amino acid sequences were screened for sharing across subjects and were compared with published repertoires and the VDJdb database. Using fastp trimming at Q25 and MiXCR clonotype assembly, TCRdb reanalyzed the public sequencing data and kept in-frame beta chains. A single entry per CDR3 protein holds the most common genes and DNA from its merged rows. V and J calls and clone size were set by TCRdb, not the authors. The sample data list about 160,000 distinct CDR3 sequences, and roughly two thirds of these were observed just once. The biggest ten clones account for 35% to 50% of the sample.

The patients picked for sequencing were ones in whom flow cytometry had shown an expansion of CD8+CD57+ cells. Severe acquired aplastic anemia was diagnosed in all patients according to International Study of Aplastic Anemia and Agranulocytosis and Camitta criteria. No patient had received any therapy when blood was sampled. In the study, sorted CD4+ and CD8+ blood T cells from patients with severe aplastic anemia and from healthy subjects underwent deep sequencing of TCR repertoires. In the USA, patient enrollment took place under clinicaltrials.gov protocols 00001620, 01623167, 00001397, 00071045, 00081523 and 00961064. Ficoll-Paque density gradient centrifugation was used to isolate peripheral blood mononuclear cells. CD4+ and CD8+ T cells were sorted by FACS or magnetic beads before DNA extraction.

The receptor was derived from a human donor with aplastic anemia. Recombination linked TRBV7-6 to TRBJ2-2; the junction holds 8 bases that match TRBD1. Sequenced: sorted CD4+, CD8+, or CD8+CD57+ T cells (not recorded which) from PBMCs. The CDR3 protein is CASSYSYRGDTGELFF. The sequence in DNA is TGTGCCAGCAGCTACAGTTACAGGGGGGACACCGGGGAGCTGTTTTTT.